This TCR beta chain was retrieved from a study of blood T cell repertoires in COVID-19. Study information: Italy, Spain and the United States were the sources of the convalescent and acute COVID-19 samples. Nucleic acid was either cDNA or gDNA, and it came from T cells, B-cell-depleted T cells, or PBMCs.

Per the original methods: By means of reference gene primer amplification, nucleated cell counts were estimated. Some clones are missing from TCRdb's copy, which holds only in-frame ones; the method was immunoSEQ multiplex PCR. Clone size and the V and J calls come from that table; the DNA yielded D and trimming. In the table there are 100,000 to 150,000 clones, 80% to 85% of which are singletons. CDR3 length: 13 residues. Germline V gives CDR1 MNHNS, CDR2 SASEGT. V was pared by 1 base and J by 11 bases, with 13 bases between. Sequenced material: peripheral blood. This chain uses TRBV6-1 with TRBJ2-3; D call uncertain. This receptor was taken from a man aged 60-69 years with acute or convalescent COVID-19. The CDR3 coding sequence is TGTGCCAGCAGTGAAGGAGTCGGCAGGATGCAGTATTTT. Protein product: CASSEGVGRMQYF.